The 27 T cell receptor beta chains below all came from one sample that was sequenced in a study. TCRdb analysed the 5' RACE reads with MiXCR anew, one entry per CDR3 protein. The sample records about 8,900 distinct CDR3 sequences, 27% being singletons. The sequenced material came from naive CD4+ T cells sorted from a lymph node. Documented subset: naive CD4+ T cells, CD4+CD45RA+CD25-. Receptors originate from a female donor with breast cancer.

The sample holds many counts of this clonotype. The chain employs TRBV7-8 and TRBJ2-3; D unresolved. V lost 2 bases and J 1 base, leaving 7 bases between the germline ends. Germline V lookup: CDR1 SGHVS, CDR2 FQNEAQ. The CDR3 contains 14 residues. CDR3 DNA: TGTGCCAGCAGCTTATATACAGGCACAGATACGCAGTATTTT. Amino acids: CASSLYTGTDTQYF.

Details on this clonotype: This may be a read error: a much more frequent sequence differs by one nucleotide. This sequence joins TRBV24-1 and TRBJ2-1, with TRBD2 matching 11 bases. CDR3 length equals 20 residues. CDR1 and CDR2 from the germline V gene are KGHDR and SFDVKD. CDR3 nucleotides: TGTGCCACCAGTGACCCGGGGGGGAATCTAGCGGGAGGCTCCCACAATGAGCAGTTCTTC. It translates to CATSDPGGNLAGGSHNEQFF.

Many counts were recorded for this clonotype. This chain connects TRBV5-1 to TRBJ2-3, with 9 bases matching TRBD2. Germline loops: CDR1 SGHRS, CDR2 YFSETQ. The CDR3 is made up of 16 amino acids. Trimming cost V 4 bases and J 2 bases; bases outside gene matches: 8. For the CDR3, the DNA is TGCGCCAGCAGCCGTTCTAGCGGGATAATCACAGATACGCAGTATTTT. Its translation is CASSRSSGIITDTQYF.

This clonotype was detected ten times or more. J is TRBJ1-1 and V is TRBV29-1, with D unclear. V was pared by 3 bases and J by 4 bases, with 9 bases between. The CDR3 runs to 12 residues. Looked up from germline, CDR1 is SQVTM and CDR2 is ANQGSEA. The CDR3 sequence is CSVEPDRTEAFF. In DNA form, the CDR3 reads TGCAGCGTTGAGCCAGACCGCACTGAAGCTTTCTTT. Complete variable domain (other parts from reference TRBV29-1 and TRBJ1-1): SAVISQKPSRDICQRGTSLTIQCQVDSQVTMMFWYRQQPGQSLTLIATANQGSEATYESGFVIDKFPISRPNLTFSTLTVSNMSPEDSSIYLCSVEPDRTEAFFGQGTRLTVV.

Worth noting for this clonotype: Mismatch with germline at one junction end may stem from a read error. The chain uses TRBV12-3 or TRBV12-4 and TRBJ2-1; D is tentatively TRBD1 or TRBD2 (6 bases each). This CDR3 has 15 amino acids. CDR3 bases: TGTGCCGGCAGTGTTACAGGGAGGCCCTACAATGAGCAGTTCTTC. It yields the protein CAGSVTGRPYNEQFF.

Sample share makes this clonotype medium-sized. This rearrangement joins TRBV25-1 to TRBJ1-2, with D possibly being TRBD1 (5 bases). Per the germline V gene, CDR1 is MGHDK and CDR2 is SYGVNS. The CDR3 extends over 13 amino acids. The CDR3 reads CADGGLANYGYTF. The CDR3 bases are TGTGCTGACGGGGGATTGGCTAACTATGGCTACACCTTC.

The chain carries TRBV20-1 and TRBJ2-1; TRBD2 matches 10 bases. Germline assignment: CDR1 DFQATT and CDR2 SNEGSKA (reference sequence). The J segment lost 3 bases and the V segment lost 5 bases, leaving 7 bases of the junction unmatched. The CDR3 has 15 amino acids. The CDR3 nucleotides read TGCAGTGCTGAGATCGGGACTAGCGACTACAATGAGCAGTTCTTC. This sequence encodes CSAEIGTSDYNEQFF.

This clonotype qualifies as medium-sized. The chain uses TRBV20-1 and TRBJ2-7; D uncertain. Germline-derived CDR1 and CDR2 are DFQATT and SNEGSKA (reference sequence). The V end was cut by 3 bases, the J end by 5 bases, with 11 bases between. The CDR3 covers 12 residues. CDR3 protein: CSARGGSNEQYF. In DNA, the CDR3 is TGCAGTGCTAGGGGTGGGTCGAACGAGCAGTACTTC.

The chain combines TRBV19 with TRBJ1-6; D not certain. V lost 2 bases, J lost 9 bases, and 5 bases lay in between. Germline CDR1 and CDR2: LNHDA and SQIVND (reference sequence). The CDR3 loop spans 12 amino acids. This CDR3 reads CASSIRSSPLHF. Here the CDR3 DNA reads TGTGCCAGTAGTATACGTAGTTCACCCCTCCACTTT.

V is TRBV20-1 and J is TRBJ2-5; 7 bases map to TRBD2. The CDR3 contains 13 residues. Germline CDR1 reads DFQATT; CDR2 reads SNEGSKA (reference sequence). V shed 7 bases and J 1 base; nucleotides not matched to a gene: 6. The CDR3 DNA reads TGCAGTGGAACGGGAGGACTCCAAGAGACCCAGTACTTC. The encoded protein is CSGTGGLQETQYF.

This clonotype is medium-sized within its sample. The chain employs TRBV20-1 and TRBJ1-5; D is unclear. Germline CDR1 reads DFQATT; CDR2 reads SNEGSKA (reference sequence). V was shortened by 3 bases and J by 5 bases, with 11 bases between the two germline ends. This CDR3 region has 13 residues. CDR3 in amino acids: CSARRTPDQPQHF. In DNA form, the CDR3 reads TGCAGTGCTAGGAGGACTCCAGATCAGCCCCAGCATTTT.

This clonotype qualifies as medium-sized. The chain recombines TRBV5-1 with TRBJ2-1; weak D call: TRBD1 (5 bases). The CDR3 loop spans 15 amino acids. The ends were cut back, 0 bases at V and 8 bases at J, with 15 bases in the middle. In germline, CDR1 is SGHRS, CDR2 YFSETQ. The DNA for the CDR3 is TGCGCCAGCAGCTTGGATTGGCAGGGTTGGCATGAGCAGTTCTTC. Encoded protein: CASSLDWQGWHEQFF.

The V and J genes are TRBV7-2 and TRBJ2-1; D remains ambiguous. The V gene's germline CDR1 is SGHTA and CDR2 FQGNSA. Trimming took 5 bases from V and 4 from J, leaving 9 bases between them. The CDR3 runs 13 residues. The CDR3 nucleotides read TGTGCCAGCAGCGTACGACGGTACAATGAGCAGTTCTTC. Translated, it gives CASSVRRYNEQFF.

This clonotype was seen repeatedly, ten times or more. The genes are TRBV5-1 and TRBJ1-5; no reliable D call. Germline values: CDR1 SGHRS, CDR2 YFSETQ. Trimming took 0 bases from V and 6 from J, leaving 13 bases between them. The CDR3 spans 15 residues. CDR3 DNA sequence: TGCGCCAGCAGCTTGGAGGGTGGTTGGGGTCAGCCCCAGCATTTT. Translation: CASSLEGGWGQPQHF.

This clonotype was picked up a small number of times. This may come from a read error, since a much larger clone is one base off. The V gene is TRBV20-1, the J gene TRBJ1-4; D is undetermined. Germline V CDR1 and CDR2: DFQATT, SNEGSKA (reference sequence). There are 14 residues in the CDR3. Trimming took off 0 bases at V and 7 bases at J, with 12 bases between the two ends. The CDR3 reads CSARDMAEIEKLFF. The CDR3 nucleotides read TGCAGTGCTAGAGATATGGCAGAAATTGAAAAACTGTTTTTT.

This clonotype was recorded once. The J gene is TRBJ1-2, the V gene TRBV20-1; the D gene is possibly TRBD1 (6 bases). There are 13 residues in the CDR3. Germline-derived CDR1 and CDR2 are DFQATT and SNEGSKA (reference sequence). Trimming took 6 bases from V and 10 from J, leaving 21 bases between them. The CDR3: CSAWRYRDYNYTF. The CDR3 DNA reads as TGCAGTGCCTGGAGGTACAGGGACTATAACTACACCTTC.

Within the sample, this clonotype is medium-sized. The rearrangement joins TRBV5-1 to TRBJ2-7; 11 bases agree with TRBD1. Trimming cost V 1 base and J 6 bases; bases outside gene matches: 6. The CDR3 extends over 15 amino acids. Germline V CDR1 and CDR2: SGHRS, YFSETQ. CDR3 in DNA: TGCGCCAGCAGCTTGTCCGGGACAGGGGGTCTCGAGCAGTACTTC. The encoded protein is CASSLSGTGGLEQYF.

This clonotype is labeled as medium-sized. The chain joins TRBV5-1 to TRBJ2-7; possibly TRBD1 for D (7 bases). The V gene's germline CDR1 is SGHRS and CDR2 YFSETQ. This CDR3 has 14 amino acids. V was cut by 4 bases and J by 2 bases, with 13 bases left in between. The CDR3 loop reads CASSPPGGTYEQYF. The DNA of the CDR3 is TGCGCCAGCAGCCCTCCAGGGGGGACCTACGAGCAGTACTTC.

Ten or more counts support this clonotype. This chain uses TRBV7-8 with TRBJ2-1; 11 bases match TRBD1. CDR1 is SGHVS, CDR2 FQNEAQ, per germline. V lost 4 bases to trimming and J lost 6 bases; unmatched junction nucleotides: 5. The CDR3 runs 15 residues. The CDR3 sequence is CASSWEDRGLNEQFF. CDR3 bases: TGTGCCAGCAGCTGGGAGGACAGGGGGCTCAATGAGCAGTTCTTC.

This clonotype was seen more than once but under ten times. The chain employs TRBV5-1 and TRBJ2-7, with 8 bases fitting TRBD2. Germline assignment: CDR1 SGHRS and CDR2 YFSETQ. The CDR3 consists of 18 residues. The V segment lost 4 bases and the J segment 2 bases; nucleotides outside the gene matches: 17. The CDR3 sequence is CASSLSTSGPWTPYEQYF. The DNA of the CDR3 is TGCGCCAGCAGCCTATCCACTAGCGGACCTTGGACCCCCTACGAGCAGTACTTC. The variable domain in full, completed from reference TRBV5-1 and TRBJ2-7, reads KAGVTQTPRYLIKTRGQQVTLSCSPISGHRSVSWYQQTPGQGLQFLFEYFSETQRNKGNFPGRFSGRQFSNSRSEMNVSTLELGDSALYLCASSLSTSGPWTPYEQYFGPGTRLTVT.

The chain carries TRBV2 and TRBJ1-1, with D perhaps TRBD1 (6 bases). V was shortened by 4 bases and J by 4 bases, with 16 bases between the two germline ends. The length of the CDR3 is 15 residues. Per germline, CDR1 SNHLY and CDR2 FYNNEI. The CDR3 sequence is CASSVRGIRSTEAFF. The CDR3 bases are TGTGCCAGCAGTGTGAGGGGGATTAGGAGCACTGAAGCTTTCTTT.

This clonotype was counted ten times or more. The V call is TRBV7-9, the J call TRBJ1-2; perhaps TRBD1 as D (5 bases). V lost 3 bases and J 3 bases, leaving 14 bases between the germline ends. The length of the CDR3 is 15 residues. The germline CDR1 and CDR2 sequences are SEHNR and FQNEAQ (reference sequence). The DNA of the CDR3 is TGTGCCAGCAGCTTTCGGGGGGACTCTCACTATGGCTACACCTTC. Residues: CASSFRGDSHYGYTF.

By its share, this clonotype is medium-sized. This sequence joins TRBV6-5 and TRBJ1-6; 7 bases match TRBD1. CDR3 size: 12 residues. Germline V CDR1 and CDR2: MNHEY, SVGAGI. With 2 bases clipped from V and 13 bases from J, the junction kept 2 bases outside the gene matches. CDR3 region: CASSYRGRPLHF. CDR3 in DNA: TGTGCCAGCAGTTACAGGGGGCGGCCCCTCCACTTT.

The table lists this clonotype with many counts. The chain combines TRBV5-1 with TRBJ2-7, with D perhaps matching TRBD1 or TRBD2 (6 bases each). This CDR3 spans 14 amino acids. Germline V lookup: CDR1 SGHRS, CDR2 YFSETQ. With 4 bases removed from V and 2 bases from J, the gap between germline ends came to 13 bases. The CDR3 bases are TGCGCCAGCAGCAGGGGGGACGGACCCTACGAGCAGTACTTC. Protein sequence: CASSRGDGPYEQYF.

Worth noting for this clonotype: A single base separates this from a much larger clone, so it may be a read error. The CDR3 DNA follows: TGCAGCGTCCTTAGATTTCTAGCGGGAGGGGGTGAGCAGTTCTTC. Translation gives CSVLRFLAGGGEQFF. The chain combines TRBV29-1 with TRBJ2-1; 12 nucleotides line up with TRBD2. This CDR3 region has 15 residues. Germline V gives CDR1 SQVTM, CDR2 ANQGSEA. V was clipped by 6 bases and J by 9 bases; unmatched bases: 12.

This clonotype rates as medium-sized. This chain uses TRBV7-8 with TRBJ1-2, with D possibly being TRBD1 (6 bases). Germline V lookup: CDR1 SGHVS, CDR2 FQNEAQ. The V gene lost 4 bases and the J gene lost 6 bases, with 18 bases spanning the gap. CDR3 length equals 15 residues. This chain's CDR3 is CASSSAPQGRDGYTF. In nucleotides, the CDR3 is TGTGCCAGCAGCTCCGCACCACAGGGACGGGATGGCTACACCTTC.

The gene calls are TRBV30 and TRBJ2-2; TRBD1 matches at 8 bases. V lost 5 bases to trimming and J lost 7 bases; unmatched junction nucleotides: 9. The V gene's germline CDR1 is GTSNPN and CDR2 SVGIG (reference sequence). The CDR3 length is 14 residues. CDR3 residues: CAWATGVKGGELFF. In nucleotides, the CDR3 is TGTGCCTGGGCGACAGGGGTAAAGGGCGGGGAGCTGTTTTTT.